This T cell receptor (beta chain) was identified during a study of T-cell memory formation after mild COVID-19. Turning to the study itself: In these data, TCR clusters were largely donor specific. The study, taken as a whole, reports: That cross-reactive memory joined was suggested by some responding clones appearing in pre-infection memory.

V lost 6 bases and J lost 7, with 13 bases in between. Germline CDR1 SQVTM, CDR2 ANQGSEA. The CDR3 consists of 11 residues. Turning to this clonotype: Antigen unknown.

cDNA libraries for TCR alpha and TCR beta, carrying sample barcodes and UMIs, came from 5'RACE with constant-segment primers. A single record per CDR3 protein comes from TCRdb applying MiXCR to the 5' RACE reads. Here the sample spans fewer than 650,000 distinct CDR3 sequences, about a fifth being singletons. The sample consisted of PBMCs or a T cell subset sorted from them (not recorded which). The chain recombines TRBV29-1 with TRBJ2-7; weak D call: TRBD2 (6 bases). The clonotype comes from an adult woman who had mild COVID-19 (a few samples of this study predate the infection). Cell type and time point are not known. The CDR3 loop reads CSVGVGGEQYF. DNA of the CDR3: TGCAGCGTGGGAGTGGGGGGTGAGCAGTACTTC.